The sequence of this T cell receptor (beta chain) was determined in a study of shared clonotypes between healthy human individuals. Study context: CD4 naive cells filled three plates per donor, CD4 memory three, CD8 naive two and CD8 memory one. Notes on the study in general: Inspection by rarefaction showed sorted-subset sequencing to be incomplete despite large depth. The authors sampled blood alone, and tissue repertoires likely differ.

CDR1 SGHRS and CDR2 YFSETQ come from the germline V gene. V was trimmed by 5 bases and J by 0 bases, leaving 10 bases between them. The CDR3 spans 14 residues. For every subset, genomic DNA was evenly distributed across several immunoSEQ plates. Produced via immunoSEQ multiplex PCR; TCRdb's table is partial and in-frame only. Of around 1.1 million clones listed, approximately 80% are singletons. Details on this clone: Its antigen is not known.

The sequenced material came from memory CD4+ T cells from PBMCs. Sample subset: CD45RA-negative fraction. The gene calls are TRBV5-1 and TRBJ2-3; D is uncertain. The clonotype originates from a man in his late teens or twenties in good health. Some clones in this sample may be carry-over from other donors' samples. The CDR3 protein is CASRGYSSTDTQYF. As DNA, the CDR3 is TGCGCCAGCAGAGGGTATTCTAGCACAGATACGCAGTATTTT.